The 27 T cell receptor beta chains below were found in one sample sequenced in a study of Graves' ophthalmopathy and Graves' hyperthyroidism. CDR3 regions of TCR beta were amplified from RNA transcripts. RT-PCR in the first round used HTBI primers; a second-round multiplex PCR followed. From the multiplex PCR reads, TCRdb called clonotypes with MiXCR, one entry per CDR3 protein. The data hold under 250,000 distinct CDR3 sequences, with roughly 27% observed a single time. Sequencing input: peripheral blood. Every receptor here comes from a man over 45 with Graves' ophthalmopathy.

In its sample, this clonotype was seen once. This chain connects TRBV28 to TRBJ2-5, with D hard to call. Trimming cost V 5 bases and J 6 bases, with 10 bases left between them. The CDR3 covers 12 residues. CDR1 and CDR2 from the germline V gene are MDHEN and SYDVKM. This CDR3 reads CASSPGPQTQYF. DNA for the CDR3: TGTGCCAGCAGTCCCGGACCTCAGACCCAGTACTTC.

This clonotype has at least ten counts. The CDR3 coding sequence is TGTGCCAGCAGCGTAACAGGGATGAACACTGAAGCTTTCTTT. Protein sequence: CASSVTGMNTEAFF. The chain recombines TRBV9 with TRBJ1-1; weak D call: TRBD1 (6 bases). Germline CDR1 is SGDLS and CDR2 is YYNGEE. There are 14 residues in the CDR3. Trimming took 1 base from V and 0 from J, leaving 7 bases between them.

This clonotype was counted at least ten times. The chain recombines TRBV4-1 with TRBJ1-2; the D gene is possibly TRBD1 (5 bases). CDR3 length: 15 residues. Per the germline V gene, CDR1 is MGHRA and CDR2 is YSYEKL. The V gene lost 1 base and the J gene lost 5 bases, with 14 bases spanning the gap. The CDR3 nucleotides are TGCGCCAGCAGCCAAGGGCCAGGACAAGCTTATGGCTACACCTTC. It yields the protein CASSQGPGQAYGYTF.

This clonotype was found many times. V is TRBV12-3 or TRBV12-4 and J is TRBJ1-1; D gene ambiguous. Trimming pared 7 bases from V and 0 bases from J, leaving 12 bases between. This CDR3 is 14 amino acids long. In nucleotides, the CDR3 is TGTGCCAGCACCCCCTCGTCATTGAACACTGAAGCTTTCTTT. Translating gives CASTPSSLNTEAFF.

This clonotype was picked up many times. DNA for the CDR3: TGCGCCAGTGGGGACCACCCCTCCTACGAGCAGTACTTC. This translates into CASGDHPSYEQYF. V usage is TRBV10-2 and J usage is TRBJ2-7, with D perhaps TRBD1 or TRBD2 (5 bases each). The CDR3 spans 13 residues. Trimming took off 9 bases at V and 0 bases at J, with 12 bases between the two ends. The V gene's germline CDR1 is WSHSY and CDR2 SAAADI.

The CDR3 DNA follows: TGTGCCAGCAGTTTAGCATTGGGGGTGAATCAGCCCCAGCATTTT. The encoded protein is CASSLALGVNQPQHF. The genes are TRBV12-3 or TRBV12-4 and TRBJ1-5, with D perhaps TRBD1 (5 bases). This CDR3 contains 15 residues. V was cut by 0 bases and J by 4 bases, with 10 bases left in between.

This clonotype was observed at least ten times. The CDR3 DNA reads TGTGCCACCAGCAGAGATCCATTGGCGGAAGCTTTCTTT. Protein: CATSRDPLAEAFF. The chain recombines TRBV15 with TRBJ1-1; D is unresolved. The CDR3 has 13 residues. Looked up from germline, CDR1 is LNHNV and CDR2 is YYDKDF (reference sequence). The V end was cut by 0 bases, the J end by 8 bases, with 10 bases between.

This clonotype was seen ten or more times. The chain combines TRBV20-1 with TRBJ2-2, with 9 bases aligning to TRBD1. The CDR3 runs 14 residues. Germline V gives CDR1 DFQATT, CDR2 SNEGSKA (reference sequence). V lost 3 bases and J lost 2; bases outside the gene matches: 1. The CDR3 region has the DNA TGCAGTGCTAGGGACAGGGGTAACACCGGGGAGCTGTTTTTT. It specifies CSARDRGNTGELFF.

V is TRBV7-2 and J is TRBJ1-3; no reliable D call. CDR1 SGHTA and CDR2 FQGNSA come from the germline V gene. Trimming took off 11 bases at V and 0 bases at J, with 14 bases between the two ends. The CDR3 has 14 residues. The CDR3, as DNA: TGTGCCTGGATTGCAAGTTACTCTGGAAACACCATATATTTT. Its protein product is CAWIASYSGNTIYF.

The V and J genes are TRBV2 and TRBJ2-7; D not resolved. Trimming left V 8 bases short and J 2 bases short, with 10 bases between. From germline, CDR1 is SNHLY and CDR2 FYNNEI. This CDR3 has 12 residues. The CDR3 DNA reads as TGTGCCAGCCAGACCCGTGCCTACGAGCAGTACTTC. It codes for CASQTRAYEQYF.

This clonotype was detected only once. V usage is TRBV6-1 and J usage is TRBJ1-2; no definite D call. Germline CDR1 is MNHNS and CDR2 is SASEGT. CDR3 length: 15 amino acids. The germline V and J ends were trimmed by 6 bases and 0 bases, with 14 bases remaining between them. The CDR3 DNA reads TGTGCCAGCAGACGCCACCTCGATGCTAACTATGGCTACACCTTC. It is translated as CASRRHLDANYGYTF.

This clonotype has ten or more counts. V is TRBV4-2 and J is TRBJ2-4; possibly TRBD2 for D (5 bases). Trimming stripped 3 bases from V and 0 bases from J, with 18 bases between. The CDR3 is 18 residues long. Germline CDR1 is LGHNA and CDR2 is YNFKEQ. The CDR3, as DNA: TGTGCCAGCAGCCAGCCGCTGGCTGCGGGTCTAGCCAAAAACATTCAGTACTTC. Translated, it gives CASSQPLAAGLAKNIQYF.

The rearrangement links TRBV12-3 or TRBV12-4 to TRBJ1-2; D is ambiguous. V was trimmed by 6 bases and J by 10 bases, leaving 15 bases between them. The CDR3 totals 12 residues. DNA for the CDR3: TGTGCCAGCAGCCCCTTTAGTACGGACTACACCTTC. Translation gives CASSPFSTDYTF.

In its sample, this clonotype was seen many times. The CDR3 DNA is TGTGCCAGCAGCTTACCGGAGGGGGGGCCAGCCTACGAGCAGTACTTC. Protein: CASSLPEGGPAYEQYF. The V call is TRBV7-2, the J call TRBJ2-7, with TRBD2 as a possible D gene (7 bases). The CDR3 covers 16 residues. V was clipped by 2 bases and J by 2 bases, with 16 bases between them. Germline CDR1 SGHTA, CDR2 FQGNSA.

J is TRBJ1-2 and V is TRBV12-3 or TRBV12-4; no reliable D call. The CDR3 consists of 12 residues. V was pared by 6 bases and J by 4 bases, with 9 bases between. The CDR3, as DNA: TGTGCCAGCAGCACGGGTATCTATGGCTACACCTTC. It specifies CASSTGIYGYTF.

The chain joins TRBV5-1 to TRBJ2-6; the D call may be TRBD1 or TRBD2 (5 bases each). Per the germline V gene, CDR1 is SGHRS and CDR2 is YFSETQ. The CDR3 has 19 residues. V lost 0 bases to trimming and J lost 0 bases, with 16 bases between them. The CDR3 sequence is CASSLVGAGSSSGANVLTF. CDR3 coding DNA: TGCGCCAGCAGCTTGGTCGGGGCAGGGTCGAGCTCTGGGGCCAACGTCCTGACTTTC. Supplemented by reference TRBV5-1 and TRBJ2-6, the full variable domain reads KAGVTQTPRYLIKTRGQQVTLSCSPISGHRSVSWYQQTPGQGLQFLFEYFSETQRNKGNFPGRFSGRQFSNSRSEMNVSTLELGDSALYLCASSLVGAGSSSGANVLTFGAGSRLTVL.

In its sample, this clonotype was seen many times. The chain couples TRBV30 to TRBJ1-1; 7 bases match TRBD1. V lost 2 bases to trimming and J lost 1 base; unmatched junction nucleotides: 7. Germline V gives CDR1 GTSNPN, CDR2 SVGIG (reference sequence). The CDR3 sequence is 15 residues long. This CDR3 is CAWSPPRTGNTEAFF. The CDR3 bases are TGTGCCTGGAGTCCCCCGCGGACAGGGAACACTGAAGCTTTCTTT.

The chain carries TRBV5-1 and TRBJ2-4; TRBD1 agrees at 7 bases. The CDR3 consists of 12 residues. Trimming took 4 bases from V and 7 from J; bases not matched to a gene: 2. CDR1 SGHRS and CDR2 YFSETQ come from the germline V gene. This CDR3 is CASSTDRNIQYF. The CDR3 DNA reads TGCGCCAGCAGCACGGACAGGAACATTCAGTACTTC.

This clonotype was seen many times. This rearrangement joins TRBV7-8 to TRBJ2-7, with 7 bases that match TRBD1. V shed 4 bases, J shed 4 bases, and the junction held 10 bases outside the gene matches. This CDR3 has 15 residues. Germline V lookup: CDR1 SGHVS, CDR2 FQNEAQ. The CDR3, as DNA: TGTGCCAGCAGCTCTCCCGGGACAGCCCTTTACGAGCAGTACTTC. The encoded protein is CASSSPGTALYEQYF.

CDR3 DNA sequence: TGTGCCAGCAGTCCACAGGGGCCCAAAAACATTCAGTACTTC. It specifies CASSPQGPKNIQYF. The rearrangement links TRBV12-3 or TRBV12-4 to TRBJ2-4, with 7 nucleotides matching TRBD1. CDR3 length: 14 residues. J was trimmed by 2 bases and V by 5 bases; bases with no gene match: 3.

This clonotype was seen repeatedly, ten times or more. The V call is TRBV7-9, the J call TRBJ2-5; D possibly matches TRBD1 or TRBD2 (5 bases each). The V and J ends lost 2 bases and 1 base respectively, with 17 bases between them. CDR1 is SEHNR, CDR2 FQNEAQ, per germline (reference sequence). CDR3 length: 17 residues. The CDR3 sequence is CASSLRPRAGRQETQYF. The CDR3 nucleotides read TGTGCCAGCAGCTTACGCCCGCGGGCAGGGCGCCAAGAGACCCAGTACTTC. Drawing the rest from reference TRBV7-9 and TRBJ2-5, the complete variable domain is DTGVSQNPRHKITKRGQNVTFRCDPISEHNRLYWYRQTLGQGPEFLTYFQNEAQLEKSRLLSDRFSAERPKGSFSTLEIQRTEQGDSAMYLCASSLRPRAGRQETQYFGPGTRLLVL.

This clonotype appeared many times. The chain carries TRBV28 and TRBJ2-7; the match to TRBD2 covers 12 bases. This CDR3 comprises 20 residues. Trimming took 4 bases from V and 2 from J; bases not matched to a gene: 18. Germline V gene sequence: CDR1 MDHEN, CDR2 SYDVKM. The CDR3: CASSSNRDTRTSGKPYEQYF. The CDR3 DNA is TGTGCCAGCAGTTCTAACCGGGACACCCGGACTAGCGGGAAACCCTACGAGCAGTACTTC.

This clonotype was seen repeatedly, ten times or more. The rearrangement uses TRBV28 and TRBJ1-5; a weak D match, TRBD1 (5 bases). Germline CDR1 and CDR2: MDHEN and SYDVKM. The CDR3 runs to 18 residues. With 6 bases removed from V and 2 bases from J, the gap between germline ends came to 23 bases. The DNA of the CDR3 is TGTGCCAGCAGCCCTGGGGCAATTTCTGGAAGGGGCAATCAGCCCCAGCATTTT. As protein: CASSPGAISGRGNQPQHF. The full variable domain, rest sourced from reference TRBV28 and TRBJ1-5, is DVKVTQSSRYLVKRTGEKVFLECVQDMDHENMFWYRQDPGLGLRLIYFSYDVKMKEKGDIPEGYSVSREKKERFSLILESASTNQTSMYLCASSPGAISGRGNQPQHFGDGTRLSIL.

This clonotype appeared many times. A single base separates this from a much larger clone, so it may be a read error. The chain uses TRBV19 and TRBJ1-5, with D perhaps TRBD1 (5 bases). From germline, CDR1 is LNHDA and CDR2 SQIVND (reference sequence). The CDR3 extends over 15 amino acids. The DNA for the CDR3 is TGTGCCAGTATTAACCCCAGGGTCTTTGGTCAGCTCCAGCATTTT. Translated: CASINPRVFGQLQHF.

The chain links TRBV11-1 to TRBJ2-2; 7 bases are a match to TRBD1. J gave up 6 bases and V 2 bases, and 6 bases lay outside the gene matches. Germline values: CDR1 SGHAT, CDR2 FQDESV (reference sequence). This CDR3 spans 15 amino acids. CDR3: CASSLWDSRSGELFF. The CDR3 DNA reads as TGTGCCAGCAGCTTATGGGACAGTCGATCCGGGGAGCTGTTTTTT. Full variable domain (remainder filled in from reference TRBV11-1 and TRBJ2-2): EAEVAQSPRYKITEKSQAVAFWCDPISGHATLYWYRQILGQGPELLVQFQDESVVDDSQLPKDRFSAERLKGVDSTLKIQPAELGDSAMYLCASSLWDSRSGELFFGEGSRLTVL.

The chain uses TRBV6-5 and TRBJ1-2; a possible D gene is TRBD1 (5 bases). The CDR3 has 17 residues. Germline V lookup: CDR1 MNHEY, CDR2 SVGAGI. V lost 0 bases to trimming and J lost 2 bases, with 16 bases between them. CDR3 loop: CASSYSLTTGDNYGYTF. CDR3 DNA sequence: TGTGCCAGCAGTTACTCGTTAACTACTGGGGACAACTATGGCTACACCTTC.

This clonotype has ten or more counts. The chain uses TRBV4-3 and TRBJ2-1; unclear D gene. CDR1 is LGHNA and CDR2 is YSLEER in the germline V gene. V dropped 0 bases and J dropped 0 bases, with 15 bases sitting between them. The CDR3 covers 18 residues. The CDR3 protein is CASSQDVVGRSSYNEQFF. CDR3 DNA sequence: TGCGCCAGCAGCCAAGATGTGGTTGGGCGGAGCTCCTACAATGAGCAGTTCTTC.